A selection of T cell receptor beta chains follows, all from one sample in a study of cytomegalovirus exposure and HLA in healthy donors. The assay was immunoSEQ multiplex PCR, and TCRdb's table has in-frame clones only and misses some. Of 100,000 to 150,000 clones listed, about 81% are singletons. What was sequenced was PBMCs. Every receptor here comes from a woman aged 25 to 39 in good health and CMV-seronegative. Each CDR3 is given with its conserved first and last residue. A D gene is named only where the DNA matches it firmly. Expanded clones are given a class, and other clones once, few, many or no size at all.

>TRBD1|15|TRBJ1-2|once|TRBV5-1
CASSLETGVDYGYTF
TGCGCCAGCAGCTTGGAAACAGGGGTTGACTATGGCTACACCTTC
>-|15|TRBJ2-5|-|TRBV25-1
CASSELVRGQETQYF
TGTGCCAGCAGTGAACTCGTCAGGGGACAAGAGACCCAGTACTTC
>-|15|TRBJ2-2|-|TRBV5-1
CASLGATSNTGELFF
TGCGCCAGCTTGGGGGCGACTTCGAACACCGGGGAGCTGTTTTTT
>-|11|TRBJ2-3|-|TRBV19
CASRRTDTQYF
TGTGCCAGTAGGAGGACAGATACGCAGTATTTT
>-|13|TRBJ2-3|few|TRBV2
CASSYRQPDTQYF
TGTGCCAGCAGTTATCGACAGCCAGATACGCAGTATTTT
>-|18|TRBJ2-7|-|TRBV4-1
CASSQDTSSGGRLYEQYF
TGCGCCAGCAGCCAAGATACTTCCTCGGGGGGCCGCTTGTACGAGCAGTACTTC
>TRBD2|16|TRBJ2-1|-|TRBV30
CALTVGTSGTRDEQFF
TGTGCCTTGACCGTCGGGACTAGCGGGACCCGCGATGAGCAGTTCTTC
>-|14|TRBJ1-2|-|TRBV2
CASSSTGPPNGYTF
TGTGCCAGCAGTTCCACAGGGCCCCCCAATGGCTACACCTTC
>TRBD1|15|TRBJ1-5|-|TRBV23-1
CASSPPRTGGQPQHF
TGCGCCAGCAGTCCACCTCGGACAGGGGGTCAGCCCCAGCATTTT
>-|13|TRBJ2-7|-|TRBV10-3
CAIRQNRSYEQYF
TGTGCCATCAGACAGAATCGATCCTACGAGCAGTACTTC
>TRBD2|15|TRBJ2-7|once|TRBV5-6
CASSLRLAGPYEQYF
TGTGCCAGCAGCTTGAGGCTAGCGGGCCCTTACGAGCAGTACTTC
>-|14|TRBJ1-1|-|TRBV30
CASWGRATWSEAFF
TGTGCCTCTTGGGGCAGGGCAACTTGGAGTGAAGCTTTCTTT
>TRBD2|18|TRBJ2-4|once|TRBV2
CASSPRGLAGLAKNIQYF
TGTGCCAGCAGCCCCCGCGGACTAGCGGGGTTAGCCAAAAACATTCAGTACTTC
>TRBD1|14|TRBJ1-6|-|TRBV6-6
CASSFRDRESPLHF
TGTGCCAGCAGTTTCCGGGACAGGGAATCACCCCTCCACTTT
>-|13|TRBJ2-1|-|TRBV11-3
CAIPGTQINEQFF
TGTGCCATCCCGGGGACACAGATCAATGAGCAGTTCTTC
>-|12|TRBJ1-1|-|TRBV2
CASSEPSAAALF
TGTGCCAGCAGTGAGCCTTCCGCGGCTGCTCTCTTT
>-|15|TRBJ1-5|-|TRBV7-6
CASSLEGGEHQPQHF
TGTGCCAGCAGCTTAGAAGGAGGGGAACATCAGCCCCAGCATTTT
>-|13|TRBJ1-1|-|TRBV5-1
CASSYSSGTEAFF
TGCGCCAGCAGCTACTCTAGTGGCACTGAAGCTTTCTTT
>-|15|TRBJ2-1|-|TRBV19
CASGPQGGSYNEQFF
TGTGCCAGTGGTCCCCAGGGAGGCTCCTACAATGAGCAGTTCTTC
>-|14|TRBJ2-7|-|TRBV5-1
CASSLAAGTYEQYF
TGCGCCAGCAGCTTGGCCGCGGGTACCTACGAGCAGTACTTC
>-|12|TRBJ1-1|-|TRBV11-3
CASSLDNSKAFF
TGTGCCAGCAGCTTAGATAACAGTAAAGCTTTCTTT
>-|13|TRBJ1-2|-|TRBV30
CAWSPNRPKGYTF
TGTGCCTGGTCCCCAAACCGTCCTAAGGGCTACACCTTC
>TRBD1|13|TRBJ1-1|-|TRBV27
CASRQGAITEAFF
TGTGCCAGCAGACAGGGGGCTATCACTGAAGCTTTCTTT
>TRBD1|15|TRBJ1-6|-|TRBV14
CASSQWTGVNSPLHF
TGTGCCAGCAGCCAGTGGACAGGGGTTAATTCACCCCTCCACTTT
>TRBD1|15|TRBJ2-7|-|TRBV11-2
CASSSPRDRGYEQYF
TGTGCCAGCAGCTCACCTCGGGACAGGGGTTACGAGCAGTACTTC
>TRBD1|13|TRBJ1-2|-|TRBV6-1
CASSEAGGYGYTF
TGTGCCAGCAGTGAGGCAGGGGGCTATGGCTACACCTTC
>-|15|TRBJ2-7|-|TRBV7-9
CASSWLGDVSYEQYF
TGTGCCAGCAGCTGGTTGGGAGACGTATCCTACGAGCAGTACTTC
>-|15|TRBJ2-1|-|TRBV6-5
CASSHGVGANNEQFF
TGTGCCAGCAGCCACGGGGTGGGGGCCAACAATGAGCAGTTCTTC
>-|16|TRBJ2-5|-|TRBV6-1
CASSEVRLVRGETQYF
TGTGCCAGCAGTGAAGTGCGACTAGTCAGAGGAGAGACCCAGTACTTC
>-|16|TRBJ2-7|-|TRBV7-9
CASSSGVGRGRDEQYF
TGTGCCAGCAGCTCGGGGGTGGGGCGCGGGCGGGACGAGCAGTACTTC
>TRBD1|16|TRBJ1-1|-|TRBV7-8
CASSPRDRGRLTEAFF
TGTGCCAGCAGCCCCCGGGACAGGGGGCGGTTGACTGAAGCTTTCTTT
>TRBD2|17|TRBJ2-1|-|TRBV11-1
CASSFLSLAGGSNEQFF
TGTGCCAGCAGCTTTTTAAGCCTAGCGGGAGGCAGCAATGAGCAGTTCTTC
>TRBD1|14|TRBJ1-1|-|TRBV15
CATSNPGGDSEAFF
TGTGCCACCAGCAACCCAGGGGGCGATTCTGAAGCTTTCTTT